The rows below give T cell receptor beta chains drawn from one sample of a study of blood T cells in healthy people across ages. TCRdb independently ran MiXCR on the 5' RACE reads; one entry per CDR3 protein. Here the sample spans some 800,000 distinct CDR3 sequences, 25% being singletons. This same sample was also part of a study on T cells of mothers and their children.

The sequencing input was blood. These receptors all come from a boy between 10 and 17 years old in good health. Each CDR3 is given with its conserved first and last residue. D genes are given only for firm matches. The size field is filled for only some rows; it gives once, few, many or a size class.

CDR3 length: 15; D gene: .; J gene: TRBJ2-4; V gene: TRBV29-1; clone size: few; CDR3 protein: CRNCGYGVAKNIQYF; CDR3 DNA: TGCAGAAATTGCGGGTACGGCGTTGCCAAAAACATTCAGTACTTC
CDR3 length: 15; D gene: .; J gene: TRBJ1-2; V gene: TRBV27; clone size: .; CDR3 protein: CAGSLSARGHYGYTF; CDR3 DNA: TGTGCCGGCAGTTTATCGGCGAGGGGTCACTATGGCTACACCTTC
CDR3 length: 10; D gene: .; J gene: TRBJ2-4; V gene: TRBV20-1; clone size: .; CDR3 protein: CSAPINIQYF; CDR3 DNA: TGCAGTGCCCCCATTAACATTCAGTACTTC
CDR3 length: 14; D gene: .; J gene: TRBJ2-1; V gene: TRBV27; clone size: .; CDR3 protein: CASSLPGMDNEQFF; CDR3 DNA: TGTGCCAGCAGTTTACCAGGGATGGACAATGAGCAGTTCTTC
CDR3 length: 12; D gene: .; J gene: TRBJ2-1; V gene: TRBV7-3; clone size: .; CDR3 protein: CASSQGGSEQFF; CDR3 DNA: TGTGCCAGCAGCCAGGGGGGGAGTGAGCAGTTCTTC
CDR3 length: 16; D gene: TRBD2; J gene: TRBJ2-5; V gene: TRBV28; clone size: .; CDR3 protein: CASSFALAGRQETQYF; CDR3 DNA: TGTGCCAGCAGTTTCGCGCTAGCGGGGCGACAAGAGACCCAGTACTTC
CDR3 length: 13; D gene: .; J gene: TRBJ1-2; V gene: TRBV6-5; clone size: .; CDR3 protein: CASSYLRRGGYTF; CDR3 DNA: TGTGCCAGCAGTTACCTGAGACGCGGAGGCTACACCTTC
CDR3 length: 16; D gene: TRBD2; J gene: TRBJ2-7; V gene: TRBV9; clone size: few; CDR3 protein: CASSPTTSGSFYEQYF; CDR3 DNA: TGTGCCAGCAGCCCAACGACTAGCGGGAGCTTCTACGAGCAGTACTTC
CDR3 length: 13; D gene: .; J gene: TRBJ2-4; V gene: TRBV2; clone size: .; CDR3 protein: CASAPLTTGIQYF; CDR3 DNA: TGTGCCAGCGCGCCGCTAACTACCGGCATTCAGTACTTC
CDR3 length: 16; D gene: .; J gene: TRBJ2-5; V gene: TRBV18; clone size: .; CDR3 protein: CASSALAVSSGETQYF; CDR3 DNA: TGTGCCAGCTCAGCTCTGGCGGTCTCTTCGGGGGAGACCCAGTACTTC
CDR3 length: 15; D gene: .; J gene: TRBJ1-5; V gene: TRBV19; clone size: .; CDR3 protein: CASSNGEYSNQPQHF; CDR3 DNA: TGTGCCAGTAGTAATGGGGAGTATAGCAATCAGCCCCAGCATTTT
CDR3 length: 14; D gene: .; J gene: TRBJ1-3; V gene: TRBV20-1; clone size: .; CDR3 protein: CSARDRVSGNTIYF; CDR3 DNA: TGCAGTGCTAGAGACAGGGTATCAGGAAACACCATATATTTT
CDR3 length: 15; D gene: .; J gene: TRBJ2-5; V gene: TRBV6-2/TRBV6-3; clone size: few; CDR3 protein: CASGYSSTGSETQYF; CDR3 DNA: TGTGCCAGCGGTTACTCGAGCACAGGATCAGAGACCCAGTACTTC
CDR3 length: 15; D gene: TRBD2; J gene: TRBJ2-1; V gene: TRBV5-1; clone size: few; CDR3 protein: CASSLNAGGDNEQFF; CDR3 DNA: TGCGCCAGCAGCTTGAACGCGGGAGGGGACAATGAGCAGTTCTTC
CDR3 length: 16; D gene: TRBD2; J gene: TRBJ2-7; V gene: TRBV5-1; clone size: .; CDR3 protein: CASSWIAGALSYEQYF; CDR3 DNA: TGCGCCAGCAGCTGGATAGCGGGGGCCCTCTCCTACGAGCAGTACTTC
CDR3 length: 16; D gene: TRBD1; J gene: TRBJ1-2; V gene: TRBV6-6; clone size: .; CDR3 protein: CASSYPTGRESYGYTF; CDR3 DNA: TGTGCCAGCAGTTACCCGACAGGGAGAGAGAGCTATGGCTACACCTTC
CDR3 length: 14; D gene: .; J gene: TRBJ2-3; V gene: TRBV29-1; clone size: .; CDR3 protein: CSVVLGSSTDTQYF; CDR3 DNA: TGCAGCGTTGTCCTAGGATCCAGCACAGATACGCAGTATTTT